This T cell receptor (beta chain) is drawn from a study of blood T cell repertoires in COVID-19. This CDR3 is built from 15 residues. Trimming cost V 4 bases and J 5 bases, with 18 bases left between them. Germline assignment: CDR1 SGHKS and CDR2 YYEKEE (reference sequence). Clones were sequenced by immunoSEQ multiplex PCR, and TCRdb holds only the in-frame ones, with some missing. This sample has roughly 430,000 clones, with approximately 86% found just once. The chain combines TRBV5-5 with TRBJ1-1, with D tentatively TRBD1 (5 bases). Sequencing was done on a sample of PBMCs or T cells enriched from blood (not recorded which). The sequence was obtained from a woman aged 40 to 50 with acute COVID-19. This chain's CDR3 is CASSLHGGWGTEAFF. The DNA for the CDR3 is TGTGCCAGCAGCCTCCACGGGGGGTGGGGAACTGAAGCTTTCTTT.